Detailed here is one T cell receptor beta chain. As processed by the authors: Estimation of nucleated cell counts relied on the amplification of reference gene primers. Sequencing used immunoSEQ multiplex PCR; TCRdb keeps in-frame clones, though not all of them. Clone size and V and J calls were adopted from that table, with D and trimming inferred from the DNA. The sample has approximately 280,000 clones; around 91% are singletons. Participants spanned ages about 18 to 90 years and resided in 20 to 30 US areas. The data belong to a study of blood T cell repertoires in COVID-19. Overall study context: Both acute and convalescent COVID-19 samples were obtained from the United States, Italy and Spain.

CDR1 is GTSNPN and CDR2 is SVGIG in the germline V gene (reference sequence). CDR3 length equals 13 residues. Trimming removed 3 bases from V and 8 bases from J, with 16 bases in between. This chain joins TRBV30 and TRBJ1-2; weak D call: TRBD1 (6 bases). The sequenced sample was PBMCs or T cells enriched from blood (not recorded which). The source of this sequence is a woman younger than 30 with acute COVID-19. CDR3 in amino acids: CAWRGGGRVGYTF. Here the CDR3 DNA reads TGTGCCTGGAGGGGCGGGGGGCGCGTAGGCTACACCTTC.